This entry lists 12 T cell receptor beta chains sequenced from one sample in a study of T cells after yellow fever vaccination. From the 5' RACE reads, TCRdb called clonotypes with MiXCR, one entry per CDR3 protein. This sample carries some 320,000 distinct CDR3 sequences, around 4.5% of them seen once, and the ten largest clones take roughly a fifth. Sequences were derived from PBMCs, sampled 15 days after the yellow fever booster vaccination. The receptors were gathered from a man in his late teens or twenties who received the YFV17D yellow fever vaccine.

This clonotype was detected a few times. The chain carries TRBV5-1 and TRBJ1-1, with D perhaps TRBD1 (5 bases). Germline V gene data show CDR1 as SGHRS and CDR2 as YFSETQ. Trimming shortened V by 7 bases and J by 1 base, and 11 bases separated the two germline ends. This CDR3 is 13 amino acids long. The CDR3: CASGLRGNTEAFF. CDR3 nucleotide sequence: TGCGCCAGCGGTTTAAGGGGGAACACTGAAGCTTTCTTT.

This clonotype has just a few counts. The chain links TRBV6-5 to TRBJ2-1; 7 bases fit TRBD1. J lost 1 base, V lost 2 bases, and 11 bases had no gene match. CDR1 and CDR2 from the germline V gene are MNHEY and SVGAGI. The CDR3 runs 18 residues. The CDR3 DNA follows: TGTGCCAGCAGTTACACCTCGATGGGCAGGGGGTCCTACAATGAGCAGTTCTTC. Amino acids: CASSYTSMGRGSYNEQFF.

The chain uses TRBV11-1 and TRBJ2-7; tentatively, D is TRBD1 (5 bases). V gave up 5 bases and J gave up 4 bases, with 9 bases separating them. This CDR3 contains 12 residues. Per the germline V gene, CDR1 is SGHAT and CDR2 is FQDESV (reference sequence). DNA of the CDR3: TGTGCCAGCAGCCCACGACAGTACGAGCAGTACTTC. Translating it yields CASSPRQYEQYF.

This clonotype was counted ten times or more. The chain recombines TRBV7-2 with TRBJ2-3; TRBD1 matches at 8 bases. This CDR3 spans 14 amino acids. CDR1 and CDR2 from the germline V gene are SGHTA and FQGNSA. Losses at the gene ends were 0 bases for V and 6 bases for J; bases not matched to a gene: 2. The CDR3, as DNA: TGTGCCAGCAGCTTAGCCAGGGACAGGGATACGCAGTATTTT. Encoded protein: CASSLARDRDTQYF.

This clonotype has ten or more counts. The DNA of the CDR3 is TGTGCCAGCAGTTGGGACAGGGGGCGCGAGGAGACCCAGTACTTC. Translating gives CASSWDRGREETQYF. V and J are TRBV6-5 and TRBJ2-5, with TRBD1 identical over 12 bases. Germline loops: CDR1 MNHEY, CDR2 SVGAGI. The CDR3 is 15 amino acids. V lost 4 bases, J lost 5 bases, and 5 bases stayed unmatched.

This clonotype was counted many times. The chain carries TRBV4-2 and TRBJ2-3, with 12 positions matching TRBD2. This CDR3 is built from 17 residues. CDR1 and CDR2 (germline): LGHNA, YNFKEQ. The junction had 10 bases not matched to a gene; V was cut back by 7 bases and J by 2 bases. The CDR3, as DNA: TGTGCCAGCACCTCCACAGGACTAGCGGGGAACACAGATACGCAGTATTTT. It yields the protein CASTSTGLAGNTDTQYF.

The chain employs TRBV6-5 and TRBJ2-3; possibly TRBD2 for D (6 bases). Germline CDR1 MNHEY, CDR2 SVGAGI. Between the trimmed V and J ends, which lost 3 bases and 0 bases, there was a span of 13 bases. This CDR3 is built from 16 residues. Here the CDR3 DNA reads TGTGCCAGCAGTTATTTTGTCGGGACTAGCACAGATACGCAGTATTTT. Translating it yields CASSYFVGTSTDTQYF.

J is TRBJ1-1 and V is TRBV20-1; D remains ambiguous. CDR3 size: 13 residues. V was trimmed by 6 bases and J by 1 base, leaving 12 bases between them. Germline V gene lookup returns CDR1 DFQATT and CDR2 SNEGSKA (reference sequence). Written as DNA, the CDR3 is TGCAGTGCAGCCAGTGAGGGGAACACTGAAGCTTTCTTT. Translated, it gives CSAASEGNTEAFF.

This clonotype was recorded a few times. The chain is built from TRBV4-1 and TRBJ1-1; the D gene is possibly TRBD1 (5 bases). The CDR3 has 15 amino acids. Trimming removed 0 bases at V and 4 bases at J, with 12 bases between. Germline V gene lookup returns CDR1 MGHRA and CDR2 YSYEKL. This CDR3 reads CASSQDRSGGTEAFF. CDR3 coding DNA: TGCGCCAGCAGCCAAGATCGGTCCGGGGGCACTGAAGCTTTCTTT.

The chain couples TRBV30 to TRBJ2-7; D not certain. Per the germline V gene, CDR1 is GTSNPN and CDR2 is SVGIG (reference sequence). CDR3 length: 12 amino acids. The V end was cut by 1 base, the J end by 5 bases, with 9 bases between. The CDR3 spells CAWSGPRDEQYF. CDR3 nucleotide sequence: TGTGCCTGGAGTGGGCCAAGGGACGAGCAGTACTTC. Full variable domain (outside the CDR3, taken from reference TRBV30 and TRBJ2-7): SQTIHQWPATLVQPVGSPLSLECTVEGTSNPNLYWYRQAAGRGLQLLFYSVGIGQISSEVPQNLSASRPQDRQFILSSKKLLLSDSGFYLCAWSGPRDEQYFGPGTRLTVT.

This clonotype was found many times. V usage is TRBV5-1 and J usage is TRBJ2-7; 9 nucleotides agree with TRBD1. The CDR3 loop spans 15 amino acids. The V gene's germline CDR1 is SGHRS and CDR2 YFSETQ. The trim removed 0 bases at V and 3 bases at J, leaving 4 bases unmatched. The CDR3 here is CASSLEGQGFYEQYF. The CDR3 DNA reads as TGCGCCAGCAGCTTGGAAGGACAGGGGTTCTACGAGCAGTACTTC.

V usage is TRBV11-1 and J usage is TRBJ2-5; D is possibly TRBD1 (7 bases). Trimming cost V 5 bases and J 4 bases, with 23 bases left between them. The CDR3 length is 17 residues. Germline loops: CDR1 SGHAT, CDR2 FQDESV (reference sequence). CDR3 nucleotides: TGTGCCAGCAGCCAGCGGTCCAGACAGGGAGGAGCAGAGACCCAGTACTTC. As protein: CASSQRSRQGGAETQYF.